These 26 T cell receptor beta chains share one sample of origin, sequenced in a study of identical twins. TCRdb analysed the 5' RACE reads with MiXCR anew, one entry per CDR3 protein. The table has hundreds of thousands of distinct CDR3 sequences, 5.5% to 6.5% seen once. The sequencing sample was made of naive T cells sorted from blood. These receptors were taken from a man aged 18-30 years in good health.

A few counts support this clonotype. The chain employs TRBV29-1 and TRBJ2-2; 7 bases match TRBD2. Unmatched junction bases numbered 1, after V lost 6 bases and J lost 6 bases. Germline V gives CDR1 SQVTM, CDR2 ANQGSEA. This CDR3 spans 11 amino acids. In nucleotides, the CDR3 is TGCAGCGTGCGGGGGTCCGGGGAGCTGTTTTTT. Encoded protein: CSVRGSGELFF.

This clonotype showed up just a few times. The CDR3 loop reads CASSSDRRGFF. The CDR3 bases are TGTGCCAGCAGCTCCGACCGGAGGGGGTTCTTC. The V call is TRBV7-2, the J call TRBJ2-1, with a possible D match to TRBD2 (6 bases). The V gene's germline CDR1 is SGHTA and CDR2 FQGNSA. Deletions cut 4 bases from V and 15 bases from J, with 13 bases between. CDR3 length equals 11 residues.

The chain is built from TRBV5-1 and TRBJ2-1, with D perhaps TRBD2 (6 bases). Germline V lookup: CDR1 SGHRS, CDR2 YFSETQ. This CDR3 region has 17 residues. V was trimmed by 6 bases and J by 9 bases, leaving 28 bases between them. The CDR3 region is CASKPTSPGLVFGEQFF. The CDR3 region has the DNA TGCGCCAGCAAACCCACCTCACCGGGACTGGTTTTCGGTGAGCAGTTCTTC.

The chain couples TRBV7-9 to TRBJ1-1; possible D gene TRBD1, 6 bases. From germline, CDR1 is SEHNR and CDR2 FQNEAQ (reference sequence). CDR3 length: 14 amino acids. Trimming cost V 5 bases and J 4 bases, with 14 bases left between them. In nucleotides, the CDR3 is TGTGCCAGCAGCGAAAGGGGGGGCGGCACTGAAGCTTTCTTT. Translated, it gives CASSERGGGTEAFF.

This clonotype was detected ten times or more. This rearrangement joins TRBV10-3 to TRBJ2-1; the match to TRBD2 covers 9 bases. V shed 10 bases and J 9 bases; nucleotides not matched to a gene: 16. CDR1 is ENHRY, CDR2 SYGVKD, per germline. The CDR3 runs to 15 residues. Here the CDR3 reads CATTTSGLAGFEQFF. As DNA, the CDR3 is TGTGCCACCACCACCTCCGGTCTAGCGGGATTTGAGCAGTTCTTC.

In this sample, this clonotype turned up many times. J is TRBJ2-5 and V is TRBV12-3 or TRBV12-4, with D perhaps TRBD2 (5 bases). Trimming left V 0 bases short and J 5 bases short, with 10 bases between. There are 14 residues in the CDR3. The CDR3 DNA reads as TGTGCCAGCAGTTTAGCGCTAGCCGCGGAGACCCAGTACTTC. Amino acids: CASSLALAAETQYF.

In its sample, this clonotype was seen many times. In DNA, the CDR3 is TGTGCCTCCGGGACCACGCACAATGAGCAGTTCTTC. Encoded protein: CASGTTHNEQFF. V gene TRBV6-2 or TRBV6-3 combines with J gene TRBJ2-1; D could derive from TRBD1 or TRBD2 (5 bases each). The CDR3 contains 12 residues. CDR1 is MNHEY, CDR2 SVGEGT, per germline. The germline V and J ends were trimmed by 11 bases and 5 bases, with 13 bases remaining between them.

V usage is TRBV12-3 or TRBV12-4 and J usage is TRBJ1-5, with a weak D call TRBD1 (6 bases). The CDR3 runs 16 residues. Trimming took off 5 bases at V and 1 base at J, with 15 bases between the two ends. The CDR3 DNA follows: TGTGCCAGCAGTCACAACCCGACAGGAAGCAATCAGCCCCAGCATTTT. Its protein product is CASSHNPTGSNQPQHF.

This clonotype was counted at least ten times. The chain links TRBV30 to TRBJ1-6; 9 bases are shared with TRBD1. Germline V lookup: CDR1 GTSNPN, CDR2 SVGIG (reference sequence). The ends lost 4 bases at V and 4 bases at J; junction bases unmatched: 5. The CDR3 contains 15 residues. This chain's CDR3 is CAWTGQGGYNSPLHF. CDR3 coding DNA: TGTGCCTGGACGGGACAGGGCGGATATAATTCACCCCTCCACTTT.

This clonotype showed up many times. This rearrangement joins TRBV12-3 or TRBV12-4 to TRBJ2-1; 9 bases fit TRBD2. This CDR3 is 16 amino acids long. V gave up 1 base and J gave up 5 bases; unmatched junction bases: 6. CDR3 coding DNA: TGTGCCAGCAGTTTAGTTCTAGCGGGACACAACAATGAGCAGTTCTTC. This encodes CASSLVLAGHNNEQFF.

This clonotype came up many times. The chain links TRBV5-1 to TRBJ1-1, with TRBD1 matching 7 bases. The CDR3 sequence is 11 residues long. The V gene end was trimmed by 4 bases and the J gene end by 8 bases; junction bases not matched to a gene: 2. Germline V gene data show CDR1 as SGHRS and CDR2 as YFSETQ. The CDR3 nucleotides are TGCGCCAGCAGCGAGACAGGGGAAGCTTTCTTT. It translates to CASSETGEAFF.

This clonotype was found many times. The V gene is TRBV3-1, the J gene TRBJ2-1; D is ambiguous. The CDR3 sequence is 11 residues long. V was cut by 8 bases and J by 8 bases, with 10 bases left in between. Germline loops: CDR1 LGHDT, CDR2 YNNKEL (reference sequence). Here the CDR3 DNA reads TGTGCCAGCCCTCAGGTGGATGAGCAGTTCTTC. Amino acids: CASPQVDEQFF.

The chain recombines TRBV11-2 with TRBJ2-3; D gene uncertain. V dropped 3 bases and J dropped 2 bases, with 12 bases sitting between them. Germline CDR1 reads SGHAT; CDR2 reads FQNNGV. CDR3 size: 15 residues. The CDR3 here is CASSFGLTFTDTQYF. CDR3 in DNA: TGTGCCAGCAGCTTTGGGCTCACATTCACAGATACGCAGTATTTT.

This clonotype was found a few times. This sequence joins TRBV10-2 and TRBJ2-1, with 10 bases identical to TRBD2. The CDR3 has 15 amino acids. The germline CDR1 and CDR2 sequences are WSHSY and SAAADI. J lost 8 bases, V lost 4 bases, and 8 bases had no gene match. The CDR3 loop is CASSVGLAGAHEQFF. The CDR3 region has the DNA TGCGCCAGCAGTGTGGGTCTAGCGGGAGCCCATGAGCAGTTCTTC.

This clonotype has just a few counts. The chain carries TRBV5-1 and TRBJ1-6, with a tentative D call TRBD1 (5 bases). Germline CDR1 is SGHRS and CDR2 is YFSETQ. This CDR3 comprises 14 residues. V lost 0 bases and J lost 10, with 11 bases in between. For the CDR3, the DNA is TGCGCCAGCAGCTTGGCAGGGTCTGTCTCACCCCTCCACTTT. It is translated as CASSLAGSVSPLHF.

This clonotype showed up many times. The rearrangement links TRBV20-1 to TRBJ2-6, with D possibly TRBD2 on 7 matching bases. V lost 1 base and J 0 bases, leaving 16 bases between the germline ends. The CDR3 totals 18 residues. Germline CDR1 and CDR2: DFQATT and SNEGSKA (reference sequence). CDR3 DNA sequence: TGCAGTGCTAGAGTAGGGGGGGCGGAGGGCTCTGGGGCCAACGTCCTGACTTTC. Its translation: CSARVGGAEGSGANVLTF.

The chain carries TRBV5-1 and TRBJ2-5, with TRBD2 matching over 12 bases. The CDR3 is made up of 14 amino acids. The germline CDR1 and CDR2 sequences are SGHRS and YFSETQ. After removal of 4 bases from V and 2 bases from J, the junction contained 0 bases not matched to a gene. CDR3 coding DNA: TGCGCCAGCAGCACTAGCGGGAGGCAAGAGACCCAGTACTTC. It codes for CASSTSGRQETQYF.

This clonotype has more than one count but fewer than ten. The chain recombines TRBV20-1 with TRBJ2-5, with TRBD2 matching over 7 bases. This CDR3 has 18 residues. Trimming cost V 1 base and J 1 base; bases outside gene matches: 15. Germline CDR1 DFQATT, CDR2 SNEGSKA (reference sequence). The DNA of the CDR3 is TGCAGTGCTAGAGTCCCCCTTAGCCCGGGAGGAACCCAAGAGACCCAGTACTTC. Residues: CSARVPLSPGGTQETQYF.

This chain uses TRBV5-1 with TRBJ2-1; the D call may be TRBD1 or TRBD2 (5 bases each). Germline V gene data show CDR1 as SGHRS and CDR2 as YFSETQ. This CDR3 is 13 amino acids long. Trimming shortened V by 4 bases and J by 7 bases, and 12 bases separated the two germline ends. CDR3 loop: CASSHLGENEQFF. The CDR3 DNA sequence: TGCGCCAGCAGCCACCTGGGGGAGAATGAGCAGTTCTTC.

This sequence joins TRBV12-3 or TRBV12-4 and TRBJ2-4; D is perhaps TRBD2 (5 bases). The CDR3 runs to 17 residues. Between the trimmed V and J ends, which lost 6 bases and 1 base, there was a span of 19 bases. The CDR3 DNA is TGTGCCAGCAGACTCGCGGGCAGTCTTTACGCCAAAAACATTCAGTACTTC. Translation: CASRLAGSLYAKNIQYF.

This clonotype was picked up many times. The chain has TRBV5-1 and TRBJ1-1; D is unresolved. CDR3 length equals 14 residues. V lost 0 bases and J lost 1, with 7 bases in between. Germline assignment: CDR1 SGHRS and CDR2 YFSETQ. The CDR3 region has the DNA TGCGCCAGCAGCTTGGAGGCCCGGAACACTGAAGCTTTCTTT. Translated: CASSLEARNTEAFF.

This clonotype occurred many times. The gene calls are TRBV24-1 and TRBJ2-5; D gene uncertain. The CDR3 runs 12 residues. V shed 3 bases and J shed 2 bases, with 3 bases lying between them. Germline CDR1 KGHDR, CDR2 SFDVKD. The CDR3 coding sequence is TGTGCCACCAGTGATCCACAAGAGACCCAGTACTTC. It codes for CATSDPQETQYF.

This clonotype appeared many times. The chain uses TRBV12-3 or TRBV12-4 and TRBJ2-7; no clear D. Trimming took 1 base from V and 9 from J, leaving 16 bases between them. The CDR3 length is 14 residues. CDR3 DNA sequence: TGTGCCAGCAGTTTAGGGCGGCTATCTAAGGGGCAGTACTTC. It translates to CASSLGRLSKGQYF.

This clonotype was detected many times. The V gene is TRBV4-2, the J gene TRBJ1-2, with a tentative D call TRBD1 (6 bases). CDR3 length: 16 residues. With 0 bases removed from V and 4 bases from J, the gap between germline ends came to 15 bases. In germline, CDR1 is LGHNA, CDR2 YNFKEQ. The CDR3 is CASSQEPRGAVYGYTF. The CDR3 coding sequence is TGTGCCAGCAGCCAAGAGCCTCGGGGGGCTGTCTATGGCTACACCTTC.

This clonotype was detected ten times or more. The chain is built from TRBV27 and TRBJ2-1, with 11 bases matching TRBD2. The CDR3 sequence is 14 residues long. Looked up from germline, CDR1 is MNHEY and CDR2 is SMNVEV (reference sequence). V was clipped by 9 bases and J by 6 bases; unmatched bases: 7. This chain's CDR3 is CASLAGGPSNEQFF. CDR3 nucleotides: TGTGCCAGTTTAGCGGGAGGGCCGAGCAATGAGCAGTTCTTC.

This clonotype showed up just a few times. The chain has TRBV3-1 and TRBJ1-4, with TRBD1 matching 10 bases. J was trimmed by 5 bases and V by 3 bases; bases with no gene match: 9. The CDR3 runs to 17 residues. The germline CDR1 and CDR2 sequences are LGHDT and YNNKEL (reference sequence). CDR3 bases: TGTGCCAGCAGCCACGGACAGGGGGTGATACGGAATGAAAAACTGTTTTTT. Protein product: CASSHGQGVIRNEKLFF.